A selection of T cell receptor beta chains follows, all from one sample in a study of blood T cell repertoires in COVID-19. Clones were read by immunoSEQ multiplex PCR, and TCRdb kept only the in-frame ones, dropping some. This repertoire shows 140,000 or so clones, approximately 81% found once; its top ten account for more than 6.5%. The sequenced sample was peripheral blood. These receptors were taken from a human donor in a cohort sampled during active COVID-19. The CDR3 runs from the conserved cysteine through the conserved F or W. The order of the fields is CDR3 DNA, CDR3 protein, V gene, clone size, D gene, J gene. A D gene is named only where the DNA matches it firmly. Only some rows state a clone size, as once, few, many or a class for expanded clones.

TGTGCCACCAGTGACCACAGACAGGGATTGTGGGGCAATGAGCAGTTCTTC,CATSDHRQGLWGNEQFF,TRBV24-1,few,TRBD1,TRBJ2-1
TGTGCCAGCAGCTTAAGTCCTGGCAGCTACAATGAGCAGTTCTTC,CASSLSPGSYNEQFF,TRBV11-2,-,-,TRBJ2-1
TGTGCCAGCAATACCCTAACGAATTCACCCCTCCACTTT,CASNTLTNSPLHF,TRBV28,-,-,TRBJ1-6
TGTGCCAGCAGCTTGCCCCCCCGGAGGGAGGCAACCTACGAGCAGTACTTC,CASSLPPRREATYEQYF,TRBV5-4,-,-,TRBJ2-7
TGCGCCAGCAGTGTGCCCCCGACGGGAGGGCCCGACAATGAGCAGTTCTTC,CASSVPPTGGPDNEQFF,TRBV10-2,-,TRBD2,TRBJ2-1
TGCGCCAGCAGCCCTCAGGAGGGTCGGTCTGGAAACACCATATATTTT,CASSPQEGRSGNTIYF,TRBV4-3,-,-,TRBJ1-3
TGTGCCAGCAGCCAAGCGGCAGGGCCATACGAGCAGTACTTC,CASSQAAGPYEQYF,TRBV14,-,-,TRBJ2-7
TGTGCCAGCAGCCGAGATCCGGCTAGCGGGAGAAATGAGCAGTTCTTC,CASSRDPASGRNEQFF,TRBV7-8,-,TRBD2,TRBJ2-1
TGCGCCAGCAGCCAAGATTCAGGGCGGTTCGGTGAAGCTTTCTTT,CASSQDSGRFGEAFF,TRBV4-1,-,-,TRBJ1-1
TGTGCCAGCCGGCGGACAGGGGCACTCCAAGAGACCCAGTACTTC,CASRRTGALQETQYF,TRBV7-9,once,TRBD1,TRBJ2-5
TGCGCCAGCAGCCAAGAAGGTACGGGGAGACCCTACGAGCAGTACTTC,CASSQEGTGRPYEQYF,TRBV4-1,-,-,TRBJ2-7
TGCGCCAGCAGCCCCCTGGCGGGAGGCGGAGATACGCAGTATTTT,CASSPLAGGGDTQYF,TRBV5-1,-,TRBD2,TRBJ2-3
TGTGCCAGCAGCGCCGTCGGGGGAGCTTTCTTT,CASSAVGGAFF,TRBV21-1,-,-,TRBJ1-1
TGTGTCAGAAGCCCCGAGGCCAGGGGATCGGTCCAAGAGACCCAGTACTTC,CVRSPEARGSVQETQYF,TRBV7-5,-,-,TRBJ2-5
TGTGCCAGCAGCGTAGGGACTAGCGGGGCCTACGAGCAGTACTTC,CASSVGTSGAYEQYF,TRBV9,-,TRBD2,TRBJ2-7
TGTGCCAGCTCACCCGCGGATATTCAGTACTTC,CASSPADIQYF,TRBV18,-,-,TRBJ2-7
TGTGCCAGCTCACCAGCGGGGGGGGAGACTGGGGCCAACGTCCTGACTTTC,CASSPAGGETGANVLTF,TRBV18,-,TRBD2,TRBJ2-6
TGTGCCAGCAGCATCGGGACTAGCGGGATTGGCGAGCAGTACTTC,CASSIGTSGIGEQYF,TRBV13,-,TRBD2,TRBJ2-7
TGTGCCAGCAGTAATAAGGGGGCTGTTAATGAAAAACTGTTTTTT,CASSNKGAVNEKLFF,TRBV6-6,-,TRBD1,TRBJ1-4
TGTGCCAGCAGTTACTCCGACAGGGGCATTTACGAGCAGTACTTC,CASSYSDRGIYEQYF,TRBV6-5,-,TRBD1,TRBJ2-7
TGCGCCAGCAGCTTGGCAGGGACAGATACGCAGTATTTT,CASSLAGTDTQYF,TRBV5-1,-,-,TRBJ2-3
TGTGCCAGCAGCCTAACAGATTACGAGCAGTACTTC,CASSLTDYEQYF,TRBV3-1/TRBV3-2,-,-,TRBJ2-7
TGTGCCAGCAGTCCTAATACCGGGGGGGTTATCTATGGCTACACCTTC,CASSPNTGGVIYGYTF,TRBV7-2,-,-,TRBJ1-2
TGTGCCAGCAGCTTAGATCTCGGACTAGACTCCTACGAGCAGTACTTC,CASSLDLGLDSYEQYF,TRBV7-9,-,TRBD2,TRBJ2-7